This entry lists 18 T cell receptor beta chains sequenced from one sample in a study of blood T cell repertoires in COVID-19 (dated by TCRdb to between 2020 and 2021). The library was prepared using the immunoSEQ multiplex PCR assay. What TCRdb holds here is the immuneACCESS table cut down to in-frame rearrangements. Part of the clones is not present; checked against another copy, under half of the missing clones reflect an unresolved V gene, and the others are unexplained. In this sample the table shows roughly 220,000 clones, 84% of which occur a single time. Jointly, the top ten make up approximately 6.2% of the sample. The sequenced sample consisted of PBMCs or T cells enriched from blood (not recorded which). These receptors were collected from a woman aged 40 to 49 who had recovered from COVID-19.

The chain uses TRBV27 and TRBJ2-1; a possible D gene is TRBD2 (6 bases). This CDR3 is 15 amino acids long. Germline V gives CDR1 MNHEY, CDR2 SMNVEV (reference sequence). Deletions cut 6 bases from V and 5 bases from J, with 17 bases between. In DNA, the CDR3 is TGTGCCAGCAGGGGACTCTCACTAGCAGACAATGAGCAGTTCTTC. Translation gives CASRGLSLADNEQFF.

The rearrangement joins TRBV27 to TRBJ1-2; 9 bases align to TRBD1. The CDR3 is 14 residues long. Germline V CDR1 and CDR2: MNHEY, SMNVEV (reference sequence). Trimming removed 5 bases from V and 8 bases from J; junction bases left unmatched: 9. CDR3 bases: TGTGCCAGCAGTGCACCGGGACAGGGTTCCGGCTACACCTTC. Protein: CASSAPGQGSGYTF.

CDR3 in DNA: TGTGCCAGCAGCGTGCTAGGACAGGGTATTTCTGGGGCCAACGTCCTGACTTTC. It codes for CASSVLGQGISGANVLTF. The chain carries TRBV9 and TRBJ2-6; 8 bases agree with TRBD1. From germline, CDR1 is SGDLS and CDR2 YYNGEE. Trimming took 2 bases from V and 1 from J; bases not matched to a gene: 8. This CDR3 has 18 residues.

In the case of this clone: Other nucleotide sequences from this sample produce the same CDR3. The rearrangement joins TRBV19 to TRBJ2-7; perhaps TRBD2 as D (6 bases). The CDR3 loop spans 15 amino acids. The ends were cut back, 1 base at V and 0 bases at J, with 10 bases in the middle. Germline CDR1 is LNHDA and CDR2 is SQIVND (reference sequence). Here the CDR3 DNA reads TGTGCCAGTAGTATAGGGGCCGGGAGCTCCTACGAGCAGTACTTC. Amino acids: CASSIGAGSSYEQYF.

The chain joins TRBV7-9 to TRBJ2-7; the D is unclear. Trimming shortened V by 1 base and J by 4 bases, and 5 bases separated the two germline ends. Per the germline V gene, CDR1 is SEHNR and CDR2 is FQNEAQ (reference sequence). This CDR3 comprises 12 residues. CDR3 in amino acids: CASSLGQYEQYF. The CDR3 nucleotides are TGTGCCAGCAGCTTAGGCCAGTACGAGCAGTACTTC.

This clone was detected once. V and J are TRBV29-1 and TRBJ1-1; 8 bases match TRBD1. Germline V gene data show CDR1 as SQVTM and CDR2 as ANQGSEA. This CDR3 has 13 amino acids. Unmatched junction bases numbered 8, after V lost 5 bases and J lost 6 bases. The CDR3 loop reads CSVLRWTGSEAFF. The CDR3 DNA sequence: TGCAGCGTTCTTCGATGGACAGGGTCTGAAGCTTTCTTT.

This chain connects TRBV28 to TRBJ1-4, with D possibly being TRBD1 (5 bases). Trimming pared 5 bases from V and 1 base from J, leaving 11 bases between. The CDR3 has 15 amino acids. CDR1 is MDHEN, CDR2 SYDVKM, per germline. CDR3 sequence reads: CASSPSGLTNEKLFF. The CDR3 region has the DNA TGTGCCAGCAGTCCCTCAGGGTTAACTAATGAAAAACTGTTTTTT. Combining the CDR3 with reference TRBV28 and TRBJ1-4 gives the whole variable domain DVKVTQSSRYLVKRTGEKVFLECVQDMDHENMFWYRQDPGLGLRLIYFSYDVKMKEKGDIPEGYSVSREKKERFSLILESASTNQTSMYLCASSPSGLTNEKLFFGSGTQLSVL.

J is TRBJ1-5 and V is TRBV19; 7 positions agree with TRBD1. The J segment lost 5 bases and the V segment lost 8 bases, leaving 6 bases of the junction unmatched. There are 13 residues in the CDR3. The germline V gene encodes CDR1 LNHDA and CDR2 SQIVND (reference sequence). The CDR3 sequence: CASQRGHYQPQHF. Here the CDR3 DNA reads TGTGCCAGTCAGAGGGGGCATTATCAGCCCCAGCATTTT.

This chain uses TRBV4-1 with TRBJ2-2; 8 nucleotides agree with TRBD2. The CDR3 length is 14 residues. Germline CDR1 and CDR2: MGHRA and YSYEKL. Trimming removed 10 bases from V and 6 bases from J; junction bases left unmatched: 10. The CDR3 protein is CATSAGVVPGELFF. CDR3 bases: TGCGCCACCTCAGCGGGAGTTGTCCCCGGGGAGCTGTTTTTT.

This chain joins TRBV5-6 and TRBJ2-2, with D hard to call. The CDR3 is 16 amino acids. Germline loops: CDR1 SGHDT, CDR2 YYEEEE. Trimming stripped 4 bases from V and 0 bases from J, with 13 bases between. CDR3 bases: TGTGCCAGCAGCGGCTACAGCTATACGAACACCGGGGAGCTGTTTTTT. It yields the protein CASSGYSYTNTGELFF.

CDR3 residues: CASRDQPGGWSNQPQHF. CDR3 coding DNA: TGTGCCAGCAGGGATCAACCAGGGGGCTGGAGCAATCAGCCCCAGCATTTT. This chain joins TRBV2 and TRBJ1-5, with 8 nucleotides matching TRBD1. Germline CDR1 and CDR2: SNHLY and FYNNEI. V gave up 6 bases and J gave up 1 base; unmatched junction bases: 11. The CDR3 is 17 amino acids.

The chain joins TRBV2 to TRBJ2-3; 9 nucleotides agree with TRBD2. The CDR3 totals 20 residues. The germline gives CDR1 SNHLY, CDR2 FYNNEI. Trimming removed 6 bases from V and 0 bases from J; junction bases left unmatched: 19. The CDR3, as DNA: TGTGCCAGCAGCCCAAGCGAGGGGGTAGCGGGAGTGGGGAGCACAGATACGCAGTATTTT. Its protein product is CASSPSEGVAGVGSTDTQYF.

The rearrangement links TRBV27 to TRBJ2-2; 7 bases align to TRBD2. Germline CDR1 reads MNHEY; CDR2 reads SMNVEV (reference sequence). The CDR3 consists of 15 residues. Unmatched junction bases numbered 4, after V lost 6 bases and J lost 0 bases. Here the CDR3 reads CASRLAGANTGELFF. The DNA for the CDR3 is TGTGCCAGCAGACTGGCGGGGGCGAACACCGGGGAGCTGTTTTTT.

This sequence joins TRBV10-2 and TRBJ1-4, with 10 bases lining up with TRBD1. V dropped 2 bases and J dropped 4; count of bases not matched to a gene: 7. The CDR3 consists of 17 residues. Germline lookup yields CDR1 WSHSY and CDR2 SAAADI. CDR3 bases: TGCGCCAGCAGTGAGAACGTAGGGACAGGGGATAATGAAAAACTGTTTTTT. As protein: CASSENVGTGDNEKLFF.

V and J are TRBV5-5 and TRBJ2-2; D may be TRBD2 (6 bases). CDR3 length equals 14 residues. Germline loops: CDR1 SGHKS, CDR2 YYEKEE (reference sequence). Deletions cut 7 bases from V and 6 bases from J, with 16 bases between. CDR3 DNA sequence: TGTGCCAGCGTCCGGGAGTTTCGGCCCGGGGAGCTGTTTTTT. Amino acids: CASVREFRPGELFF.

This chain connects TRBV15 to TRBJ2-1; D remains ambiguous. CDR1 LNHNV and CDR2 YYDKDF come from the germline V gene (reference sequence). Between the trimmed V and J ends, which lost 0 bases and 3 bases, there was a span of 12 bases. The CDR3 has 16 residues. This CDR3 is CATSRDLTFGYNEQFF. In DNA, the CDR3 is TGTGCCACCAGCAGAGATCTCACTTTTGGCTACAATGAGCAGTTCTTC.

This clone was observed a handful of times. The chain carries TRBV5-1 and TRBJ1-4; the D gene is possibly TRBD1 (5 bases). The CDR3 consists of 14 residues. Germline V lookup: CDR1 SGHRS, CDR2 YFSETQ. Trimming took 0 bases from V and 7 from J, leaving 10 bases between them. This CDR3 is CASSLGQSGEKLFF. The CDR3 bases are TGCGCCAGCAGCTTGGGACAGTCGGGTGAAAAACTGTTTTTT. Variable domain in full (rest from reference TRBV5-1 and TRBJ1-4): KAGVTQTPRYLIKTRGQQVTLSCSPISGHRSVSWYQQTPGQGLQFLFEYFSETQRNKGNFPGRFSGRQFSNSRSEMNVSTLELGDSALYLCASSLGQSGEKLFFGSGTQLSVL.

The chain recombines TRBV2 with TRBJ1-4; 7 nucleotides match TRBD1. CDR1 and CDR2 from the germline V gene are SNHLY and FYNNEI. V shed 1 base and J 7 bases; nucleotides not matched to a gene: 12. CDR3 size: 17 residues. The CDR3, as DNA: TGTGCCAGCAGTGAAGAGGTCCGGGCAGGGGGTTCTGAAAAACTGTTTTTT. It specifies CASSEEVRAGGSEKLFF.